This T cell receptor (beta chain) was obtained from a study of post-analysis software for immune sequencing data. For this clonotype: The antigen is unknown.

Whole-study results and caveats: Multiple sclerosis patients showed significantly lower normalized Chao1 diversity than controls did. Relative to controls, patients had about 5 TRBV segments at higher frequency, with TRBV5-6, TRBV5-1 and TRBV20-1 among these.

TCR beta libraries were prepared from cDNA with unique molecular identifiers. TCRdb re-derived calls from the PCR reads in MiXCR, one entry per CDR3 protein. This repertoire shows about 540,000 distinct CDR3 sequences, approximately 31% found once; its top ten account for 5% to 6%. The germline V gene has CDR1 SNHLY and CDR2 FYNNEI. The CDR3 is made up of 14 amino acids. The ends lost 10 bases at V and 0 bases at J; junction bases unmatched: 7. The chain combines TRBV2 with TRBJ2-5, with TRBD1 matching 8 bases. This clonotype was sampled from a girl aged 2 to 17 with multiple sclerosis. The sample consisted of blood. This CDR3 is CATHQGAYQETQYF. Here the CDR3 DNA reads TGTGCCACGCACCAGGGGGCTTACCAAGAGACCCAGTACTTC.